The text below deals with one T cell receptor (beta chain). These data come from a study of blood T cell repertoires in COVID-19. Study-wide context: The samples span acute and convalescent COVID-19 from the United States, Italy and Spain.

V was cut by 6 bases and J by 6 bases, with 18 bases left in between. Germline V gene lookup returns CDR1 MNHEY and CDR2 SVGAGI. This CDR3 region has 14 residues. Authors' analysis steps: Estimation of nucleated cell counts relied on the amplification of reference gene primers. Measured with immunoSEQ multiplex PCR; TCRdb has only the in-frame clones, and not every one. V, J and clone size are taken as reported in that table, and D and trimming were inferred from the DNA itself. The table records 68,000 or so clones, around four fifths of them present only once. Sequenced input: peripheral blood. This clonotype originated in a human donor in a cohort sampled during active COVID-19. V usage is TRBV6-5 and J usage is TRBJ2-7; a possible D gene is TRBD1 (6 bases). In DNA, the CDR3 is TGTGCCAGCAGCTATGAGGGGGTAATAGGCGAGCAGTACTTC. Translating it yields CASSYEGVIGEQYF.